These T cell receptor beta chains were read from a single sample in a study of neurological immune-mediated disorders. TCRdb redid the calling of the 5' RACE reads with MiXCR, one entry per CDR3 protein. The data hold roughly 70,000 distinct CDR3 sequences, with around 3.9% observed a single time. The sequencing sample was made of PBMCs. Receptors originate from a man younger than 45 with multiple sclerosis. CDR3s leave out the opening cysteine and the closing phenylalanine or tryptophan. Each record gives: D gene, V gene, J gene, clone size, CDR3 protein. D genes are given only for firm matches. A row's size may be missing; if present it is once, few, many or a size class.

-	TRBV7-8	TRBJ2-5	many	ASNVGRQETQY
-	TRBV4-1	TRBJ2-1	many	ASSLRKVSRGGNNEQF
-	TRBV10-3	TRBJ2-1	many	AISEQGGEQF
TRBD2	TRBV5-6	TRBJ2-2	many	ASSWTSGNTGELF
TRBD2	TRBV4-3	TRBJ2-7	many	ASSQDLSGGAGYEQY
-	TRBV6-2/TRBV6-3	TRBJ2-2	many	ASSYSNQGGRLF
-	TRBV7-2	TRBJ2-7	many	ASSLARSGSSYEQY
-	TRBV5-1	TRBJ1-1	many	ASSPPGTEAF
TRBD1	TRBV7-2	TRBJ2-2	many	ASSPRTGNTGELF
-	TRBV12-3/TRBV12-4	TRBJ2-5	many	ASSKDSGETQY
-	TRBV4-3	TRBJ2-1	many	ASSRGGGPSFPDEQF
-	TRBV6-4	TRBJ2-6	many	ASSDSPGANVLT
TRBD2	TRBV20-1	TRBJ2-7	many	SALKLAGSYEQY
-	TRBV12-3/TRBV12-4	TRBJ1-5	many	ASSLTSTGTQPQH
-	TRBV29-1	TRBJ1-1	many	SAAGGWGMNTEAF
-	TRBV10-3	TRBJ2-7	many	AISDTRGQY
-	TRBV20-1	TRBJ2-7	many	SAARDTYEQY
-	TRBV7-2	TRBJ2-3	-	ASSLQGGRADTQY
TRBD2	TRBV7-8	TRBJ2-7	many	ASRPGTSGYEQY
-	TRBV6-5	TRBJ2-5	many	ASTQGAIKTQY
TRBD1	TRBV10-3	TRBJ2-2	many	AISVAGQAKGELF
-	TRBV15	TRBJ1-4	many	ATSPGLSNEKLF
-	TRBV5-1	TRBJ2-7	many	ASSLGRLTGLLSNFYEQY
-	TRBV5-6	TRBJ1-2	many	ASSSYPGALNYGYT
-	TRBV5-1	TRBJ2-1	-	ASSLERVYEQF
-	TRBV2	TRBJ1-1	many	ASNPGTDTEAF
TRBD1	TRBV25-1	TRBJ1-1	-	ASTGTGLPEAF
TRBD2	TRBV12-3/TRBV12-4	TRBJ2-5	many	ASSSAGRGETQY
-	TRBV20-1	TRBJ2-1	many	SVPGGPRNEQF